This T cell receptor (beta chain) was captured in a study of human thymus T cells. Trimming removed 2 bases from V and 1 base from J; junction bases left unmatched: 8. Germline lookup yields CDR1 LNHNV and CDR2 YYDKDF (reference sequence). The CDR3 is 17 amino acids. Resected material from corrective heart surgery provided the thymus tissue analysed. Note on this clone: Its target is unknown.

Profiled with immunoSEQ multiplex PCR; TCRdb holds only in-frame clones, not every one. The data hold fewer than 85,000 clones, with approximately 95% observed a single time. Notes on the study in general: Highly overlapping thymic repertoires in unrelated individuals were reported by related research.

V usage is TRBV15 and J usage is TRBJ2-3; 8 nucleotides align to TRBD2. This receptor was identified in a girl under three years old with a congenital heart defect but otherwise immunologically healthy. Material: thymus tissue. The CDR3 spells CATSRPRGLEGTDTQYF. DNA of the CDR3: TGTGCCACCAGCAGACCCAGGGGACTAGAAGGCACAGATACGCAGTATTTT.